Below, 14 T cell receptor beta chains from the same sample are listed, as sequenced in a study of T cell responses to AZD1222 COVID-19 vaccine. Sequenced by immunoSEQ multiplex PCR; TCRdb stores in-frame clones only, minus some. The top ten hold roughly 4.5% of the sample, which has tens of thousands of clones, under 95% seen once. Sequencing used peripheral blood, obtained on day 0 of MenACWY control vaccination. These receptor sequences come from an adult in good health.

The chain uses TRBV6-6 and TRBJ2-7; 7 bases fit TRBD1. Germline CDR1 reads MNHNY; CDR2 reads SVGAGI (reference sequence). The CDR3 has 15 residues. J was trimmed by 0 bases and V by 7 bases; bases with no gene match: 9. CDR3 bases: TGTGCCAGCACCACGGGACAGTCGGGCTCCTACGAGCAGTACTTC. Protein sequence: CASTTGQSGSYEQYF.

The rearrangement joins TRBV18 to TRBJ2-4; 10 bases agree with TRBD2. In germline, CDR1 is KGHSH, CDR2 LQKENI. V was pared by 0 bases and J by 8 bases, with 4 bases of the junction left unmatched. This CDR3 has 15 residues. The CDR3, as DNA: TGTGCCAGCTCACCACCGCTAGCGGGAGAGGACATTCAGTACTTC. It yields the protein CASSPPLAGEDIQYF.

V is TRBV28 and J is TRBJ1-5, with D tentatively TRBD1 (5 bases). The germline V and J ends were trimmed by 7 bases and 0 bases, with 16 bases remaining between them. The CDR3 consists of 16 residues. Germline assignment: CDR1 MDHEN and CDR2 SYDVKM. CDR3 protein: CASIDGTAYSNQPQHF. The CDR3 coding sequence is TGTGCCAGCATCGACGGGACGGCCTATAGCAATCAGCCCCAGCATTTT.

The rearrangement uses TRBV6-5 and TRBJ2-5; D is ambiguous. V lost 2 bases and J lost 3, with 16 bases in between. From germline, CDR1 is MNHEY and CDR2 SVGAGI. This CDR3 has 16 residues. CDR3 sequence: CASSYEPGSTKETQYF. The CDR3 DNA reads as TGTGCCAGCAGTTACGAACCCGGATCTACAAAAGAGACCCAGTACTTC.

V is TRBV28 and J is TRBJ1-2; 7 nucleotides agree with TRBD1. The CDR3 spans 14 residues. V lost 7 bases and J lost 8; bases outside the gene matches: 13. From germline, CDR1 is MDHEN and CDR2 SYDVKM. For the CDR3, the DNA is TGTGCCAGCATTCGGGGAGGGGGCTTTTACGGCTACACCTTC. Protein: CASIRGGGFYGYTF.

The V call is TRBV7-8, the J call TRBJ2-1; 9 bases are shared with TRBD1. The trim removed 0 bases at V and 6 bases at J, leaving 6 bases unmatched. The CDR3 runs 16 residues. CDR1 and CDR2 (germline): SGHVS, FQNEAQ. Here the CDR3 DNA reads TGTGCCAGCAGCTTAGCGGGACAGGGTACGAGCAATGAGCAGTTCTTC. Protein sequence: CASSLAGQGTSNEQFF.

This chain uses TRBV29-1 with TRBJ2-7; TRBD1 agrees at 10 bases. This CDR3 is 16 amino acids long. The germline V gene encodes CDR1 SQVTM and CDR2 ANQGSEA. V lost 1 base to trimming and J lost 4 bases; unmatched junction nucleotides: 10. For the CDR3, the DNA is TGCAGCGTTGAAGGGGTTCTTGGACAGGGGGGTTACGAGCAGTACTTC. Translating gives CSVEGVLGQGGYEQYF.

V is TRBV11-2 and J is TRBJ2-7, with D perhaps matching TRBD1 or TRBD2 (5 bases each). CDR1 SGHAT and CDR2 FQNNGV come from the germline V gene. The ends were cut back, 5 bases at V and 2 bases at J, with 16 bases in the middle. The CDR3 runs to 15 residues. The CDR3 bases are TGTGCCAGCAGCCGAGCGGCAGGGCTAACCTACGAGCAGTACTTC. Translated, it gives CASSRAAGLTYEQYF. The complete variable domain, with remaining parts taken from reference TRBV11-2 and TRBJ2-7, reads EAGVAQSPRYKIIEKRQSVAFWCNPISGHATLYWYQQILGQGPKLLIQFQNNGVVDDSQLPKDRFSAERLKGVDSTLKIQPAKLEDSAVYLCASSRAAGLTYEQYFGPGTRLTVT.

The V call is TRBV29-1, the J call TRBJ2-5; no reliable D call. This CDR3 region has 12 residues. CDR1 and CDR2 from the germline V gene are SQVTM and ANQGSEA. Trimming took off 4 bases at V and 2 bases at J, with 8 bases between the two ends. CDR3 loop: CSVAESQETQYF. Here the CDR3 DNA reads TGCAGCGTTGCGGAAAGTCAAGAGACCCAGTACTTC.

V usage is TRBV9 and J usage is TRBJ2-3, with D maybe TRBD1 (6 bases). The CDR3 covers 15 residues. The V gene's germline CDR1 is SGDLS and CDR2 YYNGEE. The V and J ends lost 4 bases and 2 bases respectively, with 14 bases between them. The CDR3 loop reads CASSFHRDPTDTQYF. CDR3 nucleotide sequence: TGTGCCAGCAGCTTCCACAGGGATCCCACAGATACGCAGTATTTT.

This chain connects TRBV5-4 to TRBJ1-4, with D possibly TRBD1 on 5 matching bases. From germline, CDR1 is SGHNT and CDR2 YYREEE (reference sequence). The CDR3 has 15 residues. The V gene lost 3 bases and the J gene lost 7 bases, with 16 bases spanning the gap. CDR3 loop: CASSSPWQGREKLFF. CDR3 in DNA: TGTGCCAGCAGCTCGCCGTGGCAGGGACGTGAAAAACTGTTTTTT.

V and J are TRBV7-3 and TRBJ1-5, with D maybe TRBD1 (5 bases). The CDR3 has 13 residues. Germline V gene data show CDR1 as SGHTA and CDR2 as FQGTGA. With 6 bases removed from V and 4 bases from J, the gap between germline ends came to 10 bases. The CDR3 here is CASSRGENQPQHF. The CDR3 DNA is TGTGCCAGCAGTCGAGGGGAAAATCAGCCCCAGCATTTT.

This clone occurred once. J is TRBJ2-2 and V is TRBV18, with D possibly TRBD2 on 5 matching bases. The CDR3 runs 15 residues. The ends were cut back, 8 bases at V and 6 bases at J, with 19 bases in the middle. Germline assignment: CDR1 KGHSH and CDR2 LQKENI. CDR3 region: CASPAPGIAAGELFF. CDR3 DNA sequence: TGTGCCAGCCCAGCTCCGGGGATAGCTGCCGGGGAGCTGTTTTTT. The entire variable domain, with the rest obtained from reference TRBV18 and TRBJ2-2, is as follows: NAGVMQNPRHLVRRRGQEARLRCSPMKGHSHVYWYRQLPEEGLKFMVYLQKENIIDESGMPKERFSAEFPKEGPSILRIQQVVRGDSAAYFCASPAPGIAAGELFFGEGSRLTVL.

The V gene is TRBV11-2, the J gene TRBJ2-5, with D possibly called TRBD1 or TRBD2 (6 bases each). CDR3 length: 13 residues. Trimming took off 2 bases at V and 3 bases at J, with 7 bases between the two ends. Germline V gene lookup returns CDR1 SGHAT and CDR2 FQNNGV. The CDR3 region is CASSLRGEETQYF. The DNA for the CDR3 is TGTGCCAGCAGCTTAAGGGGGGAAGAGACCCAGTACTTC.